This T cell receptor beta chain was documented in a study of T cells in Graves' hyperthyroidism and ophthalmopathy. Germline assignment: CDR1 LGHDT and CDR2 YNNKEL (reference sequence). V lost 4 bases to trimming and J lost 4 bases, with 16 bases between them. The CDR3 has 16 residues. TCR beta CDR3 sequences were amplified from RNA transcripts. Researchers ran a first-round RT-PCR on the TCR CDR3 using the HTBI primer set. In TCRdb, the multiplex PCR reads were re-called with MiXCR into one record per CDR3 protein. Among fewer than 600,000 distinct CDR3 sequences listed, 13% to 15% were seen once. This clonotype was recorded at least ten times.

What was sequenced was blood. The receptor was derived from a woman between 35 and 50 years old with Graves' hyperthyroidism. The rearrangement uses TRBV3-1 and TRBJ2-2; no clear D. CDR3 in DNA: TGTGCCAGCAGCCCACCCCTAGGATACGTCACCGGGGAGCTGTTTTTT. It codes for CASSPPLGYVTGELFF.